This entry lists 30 T cell receptor beta chains sequenced from one sample in a study of cytomegalovirus exposure and HLA in healthy donors (TCRdb year 2017). Library preparation used the immunoSEQ multiplex PCR assay. For the multiplex PCR, a mixture combining 60 forward primers for TCR Vbeta segments and 13 reverse primers for TCR Jbeta segments was used. In its TCRdb copy, this immuneACCESS table keeps in-frame sequences only and misses some clones. Where compared with another copy, unresolved V genes explain less than half of these, and the others have no known cause. The sample includes about 160,000 clones, with around four fifths observed a single time. Of the sample, under 2.5% is held by the ten largest clones. The sequenced material came from PBMCs. Every receptor here comes from a female donor in good health and CMV-seronegative.

This sequence joins TRBV1 and TRBJ2-1; no DNA check was done on the table's D call, TRBD2. TRBV1 is assigned pseudogene status. The CDR3 is made up of 17 amino acids. CDR3 loop: CTSSQATSGTKHNEQFF. DNA of the CDR3: TGCACCAGCAGCCAAGCTACTAGCGGGACTAAACACAATGAGCAGTTCTTC.

V and J are TRBV9 and TRBJ1-2, with 11 bases aligning to TRBD1. The CDR3 has 14 residues. Trimming removed 2 bases from V and 3 bases from J; junction bases left unmatched: 0. Germline V CDR1 and CDR2: SGDLS, YYNGEE. The CDR3 here is CASSVGQGDYGYTF. In nucleotides, the CDR3 is TGTGCCAGCAGCGTGGGACAGGGGGACTATGGCTACACCTTC.

The CDR3 DNA follows: TGTGCCAGCAGTTACGGAGGGGCAGGGGGCAGTGAGGCTTTCTTT. Encoded protein: CASSYGGAGGSEAFF. This sequence joins TRBV6-5 and TRBJ1-1; 8 bases are a match to TRBD1. The CDR3 extends over 15 amino acids. V lost 2 bases and J lost 11; bases outside the gene matches: 13. Germline V lookup: CDR1 MNHEY, CDR2 SVGAGI.

This clone was counted only a few times. This rearrangement joins TRBV21-1 to TRBJ1-2. TRBV21-1 is an annotated pseudogene. This CDR3 has 16 amino acids. The CDR3 protein is CASSIHPGGPNYGYTF. Written as DNA, the CDR3 is TGTGCCAGCAGCATTCACCCGGGGGGGCCCAACTATGGCTACACCTTC.

The J gene is TRBJ2-1, the V gene TRBV19; no reliable D call. V shed 5 bases and J shed 1 base, with 9 bases lying between them. This CDR3 spans 14 amino acids. Germline V gene lookup returns CDR1 LNHDA and CDR2 SQIVND (reference sequence). The CDR3 loop reads CASSDTGSYNEQFF. Written as DNA, the CDR3 is TGTGCCAGTAGTGACACTGGATCCTACAATGAGCAGTTCTTC.

This chain links TRBV9 with TRBJ1-1, with 10 bases lining up with TRBD1. The CDR3 extends over 14 amino acids. V gave up 4 bases and J gave up 5 bases; unmatched junction bases: 5. Per germline, CDR1 SGDLS and CDR2 YYNGEE. The CDR3 here is CASSIGDRGTEAFF. In nucleotides, the CDR3 is TGTGCCAGCAGCATAGGGGACAGGGGAACTGAAGCTTTCTTT.

The V and J genes are TRBV5-4 and TRBJ1-2, with 9 bases fitting TRBD1. The junction had 11 bases not matched to a gene; V was cut back by 3 bases and J by 8 bases. The germline V gene encodes CDR1 SGHNT and CDR2 YYREEE (reference sequence). The CDR3 length is 15 residues. The CDR3: CASSSPTGGIEGYTF. As DNA, the CDR3 is TGTGCCAGCAGCTCCCCGACAGGGGGTATAGAAGGCTACACCTTC.

This chain links TRBV30 with TRBJ1-5, with 10 positions matching TRBD1. Germline CDR1 is GTSNPN and CDR2 is SVGIG (reference sequence). Germline trimming cut 4 bases from V and 7 bases from J; bases unmatched to any gene: 7. There are 14 residues in the CDR3. Here the CDR3 reads CAWKTGGREQPQHF. CDR3 sequence (DNA): TGTGCCTGGAAGACAGGGGGCAGGGAGCAGCCCCAGCATTTT.

The chain links TRBV4-1 to TRBJ1-1, with 7 bases lining up with TRBD1. CDR1 and CDR2 from the germline V gene are MGHRA and YSYEKL. V dropped 3 bases and J dropped 0; count of bases not matched to a gene: 4. The CDR3 is 15 residues long. The CDR3 is CASSQEQGMNTEAFF. The CDR3 DNA follows: TGCGCCAGCAGCCAGGAACAGGGGATGAACACTGAAGCTTTCTTT.

This chain uses TRBV23-1 with TRBJ1-4; D not resolved. TRBV23-1 is labeled an ORF, and its function is uncertain. The CDR3 length is 16 residues. The V end lost 0 bases, the J end lost 4 bases, and 12 bases lay between the germline ends. CDR3 bases: TGCGCCAGCAGTCAATCGCGAGGGCGGGATAATGAAAAACTGTTTTTT. Translation: CASSQSRGRDNEKLFF.

The chain employs TRBV29-1 and TRBJ2-7; D possibly corresponds to TRBD2 (5 bases). The V gene lost 6 bases and the J gene lost 1 base, with 13 bases spanning the gap. This CDR3 contains 13 residues. The germline gives CDR1 SQVTM, CDR2 ANQGSEA. The CDR3 here is CSVRRSGSYEQYF. CDR3 coding DNA: TGCAGCGTCCGTAGGAGCGGATCCTACGAGCAGTACTTC.

The chain uses TRBV25-1 and TRBJ1-3; D unclear. The CDR3 contains 14 residues. Germline loops: CDR1 MGHDK, CDR2 SYGVNS. Trimming removed 2 bases at V and 4 bases at J, with 9 bases between. This CDR3 is CASSELGLGNTIYF. In nucleotides, the CDR3 is TGTGCCAGCAGTGAACTAGGACTCGGAAACACCATATATTTT.

The rearrangement links TRBV28 to TRBJ1-2, with 8 positions matching TRBD1. This CDR3 has 15 residues. Losses at the gene ends were 5 bases for V and 4 bases for J; bases not matched to a gene: 9. Germline CDR1 MDHEN, CDR2 SYDVKM. Here the CDR3 reads CASSPPGQGSYGYTF. The CDR3 coding sequence is TGTGCCAGCAGTCCTCCCGGACAGGGAAGCTATGGCTACACCTTC.

This chain links TRBV10-3 with TRBJ1-2; D remains ambiguous. The CDR3 runs 13 residues. The V end lost 0 bases, the J end lost 4 bases, and 6 bases lay between the germline ends. Germline V CDR1 and CDR2: ENHRY, SYGVKD. The CDR3 nucleotides are TGTGCCATCAGTGAGTCCCAGTCCTATGGCTACACCTTC. Its translation is CAISESQSYGYTF.

The genes are TRBV7-2 and TRBJ2-1, with 10 positions matching TRBD2. Germline-derived CDR1 and CDR2 are SGHTA and FQGNSA. With V trimmed by 4 bases and J by 0 bases, 6 bases remained unmatched. The CDR3 is 17 residues long. The CDR3 reads CASSSGVAGGSYNEQFF. Here the CDR3 DNA reads TGTGCCAGCAGCTCTGGAGTAGCGGGAGGCTCCTACAATGAGCAGTTCTTC.

The V and J genes are TRBV5-4 and TRBJ2-1, with D possibly matching TRBD2 (6 bases). Germline V CDR1 and CDR2: SGHNT, YYREEE (reference sequence). This CDR3 has 13 residues. With 4 bases removed from V and 9 bases from J, the gap between germline ends came to 14 bases. CDR3 loop: CASSPATSSEQFF. CDR3 in DNA: TGTGCCAGCAGCCCAGCTACTAGCAGTGAGCAGTTCTTC.

This clone has just one count. The V and J genes are TRBV19 and TRBJ1-5, with TRBD1 identical over 9 bases. J lost 7 bases, V lost 5 bases, and 9 bases had no gene match. CDR1 and CDR2 from the germline V gene are LNHDA and SQIVND (reference sequence). CDR3 length: 15 residues. Written as DNA, the CDR3 is TGTGCCAGTAGTCCGGGGGACAGGGCAATACAGCCCCAGCATTTT. Its protein product is CASSPGDRAIQPQHF.

This sequence joins TRBV14 and TRBJ1-3; no clear D. CDR1 is SGHDN and CDR2 is FVKESK in the germline V gene. V lost 4 bases and J lost 10, with 14 bases in between. The CDR3 length is 13 residues. Here the CDR3 DNA reads TGTGCCAGCAGCCCCCATGTCGGGATTACCATATATTTT. Its protein is CASSPHVGITIYF.

The chain links TRBV15 to TRBJ2-3; 7 bases fit TRBD1. V gave up 4 bases and J gave up 2 bases; unmatched junction bases: 9. Germline CDR1 and CDR2: LNHNV and YYDKDF (reference sequence). The CDR3 contains 16 residues. The CDR3 DNA reads TGTGCCACCAGCACAGGCGGAGACAGGGACACAGATACGCAGTATTTT. Its protein is CATSTGGDRDTDTQYF.

This clone has just a few counts. V gene TRBV6-1 combines with J gene TRBJ2-7; the D gene is possibly TRBD1 (6 bases). Germline V CDR1 and CDR2: MNHNS, SASEGT. This CDR3 is 11 amino acids long. Trimming left V 8 bases short and J 6 bases short, with 11 bases between. The chain's CDR3 is CASQTGSEQYF. The CDR3 DNA reads TGTGCCAGCCAAACAGGGAGCGAGCAGTACTTC.

The chain is built from TRBV7-9 and TRBJ2-1; a weak D match, TRBD1 (5 bases). V was pared by 0 bases and J by 5 bases, with 11 bases between. The CDR3 length is 15 residues. Germline V lookup: CDR1 SEHNR, CDR2 FQNEAQ (reference sequence). The CDR3 nucleotides read TGTGCCAGCAGCTTAGCGTTCGGCAGGGACAATGAGCAGTTCTTC. It is translated as CASSLAFGRDNEQFF.

The table lists this clone with a count of one. The chain joins TRBV28 to TRBJ1-4, with 7 bases fitting TRBD1. Trimming at V came to 3 bases and at J to 8 bases, leaving 6 bases not matched to a gene. The CDR3 spans 14 residues. Per germline, CDR1 MDHEN and CDR2 SYDVKM. The CDR3 DNA sequence: TGTGCCAGCAGTTTCGGGCAAGGGGGCGAAAAACTGTTTTTT. It translates to CASSFGQGGEKLFF.

This chain connects TRBV30 to TRBJ2-5, with D possibly TRBD1 on 5 matching bases. The CDR3 is made up of 14 amino acids. V lost 2 bases, J lost 4 bases, and 14 bases lay in between. The germline V gene encodes CDR1 GTSNPN and CDR2 SVGIG (reference sequence). The CDR3: CAWSRTGPGETQYF. The CDR3 coding sequence is TGTGCCTGGAGTCGAACAGGTCCCGGAGAGACCCAGTACTTC. The full variable domain, with the rest looked up from reference TRBV30 and TRBJ2-5, is SQTIHQWPATLVQPVGSPLSLECTVEGTSNPNLYWYRQAAGRGLQLLFYSVGIGQISSEVPQNLSASRPQDRQFILSSKKLLLSDSGFYLCAWSRTGPGETQYFGPGTRLLVL.

CDR3: CASSFGTATYEQYF. CDR3 DNA: TGTGCCAGCAGCTTCGGGACAGCCACCTACGAGCAGTACTTC. The V and J genes are TRBV13 and TRBJ2-7; 7 bases match TRBD1. After removal of 3 bases from V and 2 bases from J, the junction contained 4 bases not matched to a gene. The length of the CDR3 is 14 residues. Germline V gene data show CDR1 as PRHDT and CDR2 as FYEKMQ (reference sequence).

V gene TRBV5-1 combines with J gene TRBJ2-7, with D perhaps TRBD2 (6 bases). Trimming took 3 bases from V and 3 from J, leaving 10 bases between them. The CDR3 is made up of 13 amino acids. CDR1 and CDR2 (germline): SGHRS, YFSETQ. The CDR3 region has the DNA TGCGCCAGCAGCTCCCGGGAGAACTACGAGCAGTACTTC. This codes for CASSSRENYEQYF.

The chain is built from TRBV5-5 and TRBJ2-1; tentative D call: TRBD2 (5 bases). Deletions cut 1 base from V and 8 bases from J, with 16 bases between. CDR3 size: 15 residues. The germline V gene encodes CDR1 SGHKS and CDR2 YYEKEE (reference sequence). CDR3 sequence (DNA): TGTGCCAGCAGCTTGCAGAGGGAAACGGGCGATGAGCAGTTCTTC. Its translation: CASSLQRETGDEQFF.

V gene TRBV7-2 combines with J gene TRBJ1-2; 10 positions match TRBD1. V lost 6 bases and J lost 6; bases outside the gene matches: 4. From germline, CDR1 is SGHTA and CDR2 FQGNSA. CDR3 length: 13 residues. This CDR3 is CASRPDRGHGYTF. CDR3 bases: TGTGCCAGCAGACCCGACAGGGGGCATGGCTACACCTTC. The full variable domain, completed using reference TRBV7-2 and TRBJ1-2, is GAGVSQSPSNKVTEKGKDVELRCDPISGHTALYWYRQSLGQGLEFLIYFQGNSAPDKSGLPSDRFSAERTGGSVSTLTIQRTQQEDSAVYLCASRPDRGHGYTFGSGTRLTVV.

This chain joins TRBV27 and TRBJ2-7; D possibly corresponds to TRBD1 (6 bases). CDR1 MNHEY and CDR2 SMNVEV come from the germline V gene (reference sequence). This CDR3 has 13 amino acids. The V end was cut by 5 bases, the J end by 2 bases, with 10 bases between. CDR3 sequence: CASSPDSTYEQYF. CDR3 nucleotides: TGTGCCAGCAGTCCGGACAGTACCTACGAGCAGTACTTC.

The chain couples TRBV6-4 to TRBJ2-5; maybe TRBD1 (6 bases). Matching the DNA end better, TRBJ2-7 makes the J call doubtful. The germline gives CDR1 MRHNA, CDR2 SNTAGT. The CDR3 consists of 14 residues. As DNA, the CDR3 is TGTGCCAGCAGTGAATCAGGGGTGATAAGCGAGCAGTACTTC. Protein: CASSESGVISEQYF.

The chain carries TRBV6-6 and TRBJ1-2, with TRBD1 matching 8 bases. Germline V lookup: CDR1 MNHNY, CDR2 SVGAGI (reference sequence). V dropped 4 bases and J dropped 1; count of bases not matched to a gene: 5. CDR3 size: 15 residues. This chain's CDR3 is CASSSKQGGNYGYTF. CDR3 in DNA: TGTGCCAGCAGTTCCAAACAGGGGGGTAACTATGGCTACACCTTC.